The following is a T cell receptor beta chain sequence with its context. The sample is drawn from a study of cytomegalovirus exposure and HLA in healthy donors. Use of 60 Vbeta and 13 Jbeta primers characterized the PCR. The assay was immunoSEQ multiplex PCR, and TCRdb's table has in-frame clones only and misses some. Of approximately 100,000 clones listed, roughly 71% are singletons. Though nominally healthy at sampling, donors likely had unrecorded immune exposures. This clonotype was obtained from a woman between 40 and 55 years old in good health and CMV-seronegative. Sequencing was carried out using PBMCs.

CDR3 loop: CASRLLAGASNEQFF. The DNA for the CDR3 is TGTGCCAGCCGACTACTAGCGGGCGCCTCCAATGAGCAGTTCTTC. The chain combines TRBV27 with TRBJ2-1, with 9 bases identical to TRBD2. The germline CDR1 and CDR2 sequences are MNHEY and SMNVEV (reference sequence). This CDR3 is built from 15 residues. Trimming removed 8 bases from V and 6 bases from J; junction bases left unmatched: 11.